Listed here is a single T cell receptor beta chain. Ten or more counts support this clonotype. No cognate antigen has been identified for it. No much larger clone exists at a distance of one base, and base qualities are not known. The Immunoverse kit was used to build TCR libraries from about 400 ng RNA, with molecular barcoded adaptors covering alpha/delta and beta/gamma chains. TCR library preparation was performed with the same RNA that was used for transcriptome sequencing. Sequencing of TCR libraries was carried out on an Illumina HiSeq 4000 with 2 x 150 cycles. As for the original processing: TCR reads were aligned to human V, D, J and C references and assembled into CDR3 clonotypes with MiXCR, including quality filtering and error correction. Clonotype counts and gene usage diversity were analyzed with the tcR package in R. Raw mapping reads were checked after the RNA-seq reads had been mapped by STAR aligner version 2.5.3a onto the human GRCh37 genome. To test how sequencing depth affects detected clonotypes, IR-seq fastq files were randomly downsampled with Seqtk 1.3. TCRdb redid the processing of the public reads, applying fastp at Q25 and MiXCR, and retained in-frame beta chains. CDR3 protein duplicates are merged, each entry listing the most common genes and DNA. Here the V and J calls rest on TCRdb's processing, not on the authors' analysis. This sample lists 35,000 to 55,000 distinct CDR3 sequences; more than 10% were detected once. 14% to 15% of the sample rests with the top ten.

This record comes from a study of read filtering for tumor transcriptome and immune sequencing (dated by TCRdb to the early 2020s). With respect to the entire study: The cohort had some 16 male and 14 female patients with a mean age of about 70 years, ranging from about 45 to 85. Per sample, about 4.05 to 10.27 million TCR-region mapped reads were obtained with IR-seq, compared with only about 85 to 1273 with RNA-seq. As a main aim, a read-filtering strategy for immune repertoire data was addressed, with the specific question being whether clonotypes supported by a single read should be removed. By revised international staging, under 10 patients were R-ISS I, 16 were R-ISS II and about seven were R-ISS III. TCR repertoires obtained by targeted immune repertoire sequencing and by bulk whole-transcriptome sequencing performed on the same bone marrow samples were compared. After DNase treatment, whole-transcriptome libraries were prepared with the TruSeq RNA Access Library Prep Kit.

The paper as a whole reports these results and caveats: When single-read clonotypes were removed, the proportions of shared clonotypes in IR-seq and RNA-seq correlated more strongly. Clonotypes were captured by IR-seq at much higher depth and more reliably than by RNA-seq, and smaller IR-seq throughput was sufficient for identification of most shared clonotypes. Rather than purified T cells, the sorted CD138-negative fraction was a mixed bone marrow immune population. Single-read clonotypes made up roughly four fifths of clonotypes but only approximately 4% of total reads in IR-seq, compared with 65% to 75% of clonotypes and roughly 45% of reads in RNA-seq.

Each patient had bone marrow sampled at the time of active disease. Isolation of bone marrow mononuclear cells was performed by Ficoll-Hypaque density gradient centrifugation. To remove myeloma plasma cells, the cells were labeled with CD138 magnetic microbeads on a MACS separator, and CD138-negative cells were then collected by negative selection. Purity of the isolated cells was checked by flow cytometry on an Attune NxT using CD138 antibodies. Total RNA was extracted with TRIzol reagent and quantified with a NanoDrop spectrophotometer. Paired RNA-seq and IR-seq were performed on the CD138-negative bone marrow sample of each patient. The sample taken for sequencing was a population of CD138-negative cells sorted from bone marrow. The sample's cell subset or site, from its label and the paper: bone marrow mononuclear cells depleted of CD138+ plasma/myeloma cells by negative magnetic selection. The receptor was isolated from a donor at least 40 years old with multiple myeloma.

At the DNA level, the sequence is TGTGCCAGCAGGGGACAGGGAAGCAATCAGCCCCAGCATTTT. Translated, this gives CASRGQGSNQPQHF. The rearranged chain carries TRBV6-5 and TRBJ1-5; 9 bases in the junction line up with TRBD1. The CDR3 numbers 14 residues from cysteine through phenylalanine. The kept DNA is CDR3 alone, 42 bases in frame from the first base. The germline V gene provides CDR1 MNHEY and CDR2 SVGAGI. Clipping removes 6 bases from V and 1 base from J, with 1 as the unmatched junction base count.